The clone carrying this T cell receptor beta chain was found a few times. The CDR3 sequence is 16 residues long. V lost 7 bases and J lost 0, with 16 bases in between. The germline CDR1 and CDR2 sequences are MNHNS and SASEGT. This specimen comes from a study of early T cells in non-severe SARS-CoV-2 infection. TCRdb itself ran the 5' RACE reads through MiXCR, one entry per CDR3 protein. This sample has 55,000 to 70,000 distinct CDR3 sequences, with around 12% found just once. The rearrangement uses TRBV6-1 and TRBJ1-5; unclear D gene. Sample: whole blood, taken at baseline. The receptor was derived from an adult who was a healthcare worker with PCR-confirmed SARS-CoV-2 infection or an uninfected control (not recorded which). The donor label of this sample is uncertain. CDR3 amino acids: CASILTALNSNQPQHF. CDR3 sequence (DNA): TGTGCCAGCATTCTAACAGCACTCAATAGCAATCAGCCCCAGCATTTT.